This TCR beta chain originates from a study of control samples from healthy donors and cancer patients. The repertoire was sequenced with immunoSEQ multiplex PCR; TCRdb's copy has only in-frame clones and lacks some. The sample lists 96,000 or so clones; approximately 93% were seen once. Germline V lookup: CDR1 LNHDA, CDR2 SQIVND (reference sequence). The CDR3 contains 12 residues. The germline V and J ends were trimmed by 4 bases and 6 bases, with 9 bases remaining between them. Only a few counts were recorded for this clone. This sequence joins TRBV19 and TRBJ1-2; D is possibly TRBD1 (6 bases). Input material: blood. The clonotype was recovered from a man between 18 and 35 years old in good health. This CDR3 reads CASSRTAHGYTF. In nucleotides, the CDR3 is TGTGCCAGTAGTAGGACAGCTCATGGCTACACCTTC. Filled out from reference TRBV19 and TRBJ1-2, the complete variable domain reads DGGITQSPKYLFRKEGQNVTLSCEQNLNHDAMYWYRQDPGQGLRLIYYSQIVNDFQKGDIAEGYSVSREKKESFPLTVTSAQKNPTAFYLCASSRTAHGYTFGSGTRLTVV.